Listed below are T cell receptor beta chains from one sample, sequenced in a study of radiation and T cells in renal cell carcinoma. This table comes from immunoSEQ multiplex PCR, and its TCRdb copy is limited to in-frame clones, with some not included. The sample shows about 60,000 clones, around 78% of them seen only once. This specimen consisted of blood, obtained from a patient whose treatment included radiotherapy and nephrectomy. The receptors come from a man between 60 and 75 years old with renal cell carcinoma. Both conserved end residues are part of each CDR3. The order of the fields is D gene, V gene, clone size, CDR3 length, J gene, CDR3 DNA, CDR3 protein. D genes are given only for firm matches. Expanded clones are given a class, and other clones once, few, many or no size at all.

d_call: TRBD1; v_call: TRBV5-1; clone_size: NA; cdr3_length: 17; j_call: TRBJ1-4; cdr3_nt: TGCGCCAGCAGAAAAGGGACAGAGACGCGGCCTAATGAAAAACTGTTTTTT; cdr3_aa: CASRKGTETRPNEKLFF
d_call: NA; v_call: TRBV6-1; clone_size: few; cdr3_length: 15; j_call: TRBJ2-6; cdr3_nt: TGTGCCAGCAGTGAAGAAGGGACTGGGGCCAACGTCCTGACTTTC; cdr3_aa: CASSEEGTGANVLTF
d_call: TRBD1; v_call: TRBV5-4; clone_size: NA; cdr3_length: 12; j_call: TRBJ1-2; cdr3_nt: TGTGCCAGCAGCCTGGACAGGAGGGGCTACACCTTC; cdr3_aa: CASSLDRRGYTF
d_call: NA; v_call: TRBV5-1; clone_size: NA; cdr3_length: 15; j_call: TRBJ1-4; cdr3_nt: TGCGCCAGCAGGCGTGCTCCGGACCCGACTGAAAAACTGTTTTTT; cdr3_aa: CASRRAPDPTEKLFF
d_call: TRBD2; v_call: TRBV2; clone_size: NA; cdr3_length: 18; j_call: TRBJ2-7; cdr3_nt: TGTGCCAGCTCTGACACCCGGCGGGCTAGCGGGTGGGGCTACGAGCAGTACTTC; cdr3_aa: CASSDTRRASGWGYEQYF
d_call: NA; v_call: TRBV6-5; clone_size: NA; cdr3_length: 14; j_call: TRBJ2-1; cdr3_nt: TGTGCCAGCAGTGTAGCGGTTTACCACAATGAGCAGTTCTTC; cdr3_aa: CASSVAVYHNEQFF
d_call: TRBD1; v_call: TRBV7-8; clone_size: NA; cdr3_length: 16; j_call: TRBJ2-1; cdr3_nt: TGTGCCAGCACCCCGCAGGGGGCAAGTTCCTACAATGAGCAGTTCTTC; cdr3_aa: CASTPQGASSYNEQFF
d_call: TRBD1; v_call: TRBV12-5; clone_size: few; cdr3_length: 15; j_call: TRBJ2-1; cdr3_nt: TGTGCTAGTGCTGAACAGGGGGGATCCTACAATGAGCAGTTCTTC; cdr3_aa: CASAEQGGSYNEQFF
d_call: NA; v_call: TRBV5-6; clone_size: NA; cdr3_length: 13; j_call: TRBJ1-1; cdr3_nt: TGTGCCAGCAGCTTCACAACGAACACTGAAGCTTTCTTT; cdr3_aa: CASSFTTNTEAFF
d_call: TRBD1; v_call: TRBV10-3; clone_size: NA; cdr3_length: 15; j_call: TRBJ1-1; cdr3_nt: TGTGCCATCAGTGACCACGACAGGGATGGCACTGAAGCTTTCTTT; cdr3_aa: CAISDHDRDGTEAFF
d_call: TRBD1; v_call: TRBV4-2; clone_size: few; cdr3_length: 15; j_call: TRBJ1-1; cdr3_nt: TGTGCCAGCAGCCCTAGGACAGGCATGAACACTGAAGCTTTCTTT; cdr3_aa: CASSPRTGMNTEAFF
d_call: NA; v_call: TRBV9; clone_size: few; cdr3_length: 15; j_call: TRBJ1-1; cdr3_nt: TGTGCCAGCAGCGTAGGATCAAGGGGGAACACTGAAGCTTTCTTT; cdr3_aa: CASSVGSRGNTEAFF
d_call: NA; v_call: TRBV7-6; clone_size: NA; cdr3_length: 16; j_call: TRBJ2-2; cdr3_nt: TGTGCCAGCAGCCCTCCTATCGGGGGGAACACCGGGGAGCTGTTTTTT; cdr3_aa: CASSPPIGGNTGELFF
d_call: TRBD1; v_call: TRBV10-3; clone_size: NA; cdr3_length: 13; j_call: TRBJ1-1; cdr3_nt: TGTGCCATCAATGGACAGGGTAGCACTGAAGCTTTCTTT; cdr3_aa: CAINGQGSTEAFF
d_call: TRBD1; v_call: TRBV5-1; clone_size: NA; cdr3_length: 15; j_call: TRBJ2-3; cdr3_nt: TGCGCCAGCAGCAACCGGGACAGGGGGACAGATACGCAGTATTTT; cdr3_aa: CASSNRDRGTDTQYF
d_call: NA; v_call: TRBV19; clone_size: NA; cdr3_length: 13; j_call: TRBJ2-6; cdr3_nt: TGTGCCAGTAGTTACTCTGGGGCCAACGTCCTGACTTTC; cdr3_aa: CASSYSGANVLTF
d_call: TRBD2; v_call: TRBV4-3; clone_size: NA; cdr3_length: 15; j_call: TRBJ2-3; cdr3_nt: TGCGCCAGCAGTCCCCGGGGAGGGGCGCAAGATACGCAGTATTTT; cdr3_aa: CASSPRGGAQDTQYF
d_call: TRBD2; v_call: TRBV5-6; clone_size: few; cdr3_length: 17; j_call: TRBJ2-1; cdr3_nt: TGTGCCAGCACCGCTTATATCCGACTAGCGGGACCGAATGAGCAGTTCTTC; cdr3_aa: CASTAYIRLAGPNEQFF
d_call: NA; v_call: TRBV5-4; clone_size: NA; cdr3_length: 15; j_call: TRBJ2-3; cdr3_nt: TGTGCCAGCAGGCGCGCTAGCGCCACCACAGATACGCAGTATTTT; cdr3_aa: CASRRASATTDTQYF
d_call: NA; v_call: TRBV5-1; clone_size: NA; cdr3_length: 14; j_call: TRBJ2-5; cdr3_nt: TGCGCCAGCAGCTTGACCGTGGTGGGTGAGACCCAGTACTTC; cdr3_aa: CASSLTVVGETQYF
d_call: TRBD1; v_call: TRBV6-1; clone_size: NA; cdr3_length: 17; j_call: TRBJ2-2; cdr3_nt: TGTGCCAGCAGTGAAGCAAGGACAGGGACGAACACCGGGGAGCTGTTTTTT; cdr3_aa: CASSEARTGTNTGELFF
d_call: NA; v_call: TRBV5-1; clone_size: NA; cdr3_length: 17; j_call: TRBJ1-1; cdr3_nt: TGCGCCAGCAGCTCCGGACCCGGGGGGGCTGGGGGAACTGAAGCTTTCTTT; cdr3_aa: CASSSGPGGAGGTEAFF
d_call: TRBD2; v_call: TRBV19; clone_size: NA; cdr3_length: 16; j_call: TRBJ2-2; cdr3_nt: TGTGCCAGTACTTCTATGGGGGGGATGAACACCGGGGAGCTGTTTTTT; cdr3_aa: CASTSMGGMNTGELFF
d_call: TRBD1; v_call: TRBV18; clone_size: once; cdr3_length: 15; j_call: TRBJ2-3; cdr3_nt: TGTGCCAGCTCACGGACAGGGGGACCGACAGATACGCAGTATTTT; cdr3_aa: CASSRTGGPTDTQYF
d_call: NA; v_call: TRBV11-2; clone_size: NA; cdr3_length: 18; j_call: TRBJ1-4; cdr3_nt: TGTGCCAGCAGCTTAGTAGGCCGGTGGGGGACAACTAATGAAAAACTGTTTTTT; cdr3_aa: CASSLVGRWGTTNEKLFF
d_call: NA; v_call: TRBV7-9; clone_size: NA; cdr3_length: 13; j_call: TRBJ2-7; cdr3_nt: TGTGCCAGCAGCTTAGCGGGGCAGGGGGAGCAGTACTTC; cdr3_aa: CASSLAGQGEQYF
d_call: TRBD1; v_call: TRBV7-9; clone_size: NA; cdr3_length: 14; j_call: TRBJ1-2; cdr3_nt: TGTGCCAGCAGCTACCGGACAGGGGAAGATGGCTACACCTTC; cdr3_aa: CASSYRTGEDGYTF
d_call: NA; v_call: TRBV2; clone_size: medium-sized; cdr3_length: 14; j_call: TRBJ1-1; cdr3_nt: TGTGCCAGCAGTGAGGAGAGGTTGAACACTGAAGCTTTCTTT; cdr3_aa: CASSEERLNTEAFF
d_call: NA; v_call: TRBV6-6; clone_size: NA; cdr3_length: 14; j_call: TRBJ1-5; cdr3_nt: TGTGCCAGCAGTTACGATCAGGGAACTCAGCCCCAGCATTTT; cdr3_aa: CASSYDQGTQPQHF
d_call: TRBD1; v_call: TRBV14; clone_size: NA; cdr3_length: 16; j_call: TRBJ1-1; cdr3_nt: TGTGCCAGCAGCCAACAGGGACAGTCTCCCGATAATCGAGCTTTCTTT; cdr3_aa: CASSQQGQSPDNRAFF